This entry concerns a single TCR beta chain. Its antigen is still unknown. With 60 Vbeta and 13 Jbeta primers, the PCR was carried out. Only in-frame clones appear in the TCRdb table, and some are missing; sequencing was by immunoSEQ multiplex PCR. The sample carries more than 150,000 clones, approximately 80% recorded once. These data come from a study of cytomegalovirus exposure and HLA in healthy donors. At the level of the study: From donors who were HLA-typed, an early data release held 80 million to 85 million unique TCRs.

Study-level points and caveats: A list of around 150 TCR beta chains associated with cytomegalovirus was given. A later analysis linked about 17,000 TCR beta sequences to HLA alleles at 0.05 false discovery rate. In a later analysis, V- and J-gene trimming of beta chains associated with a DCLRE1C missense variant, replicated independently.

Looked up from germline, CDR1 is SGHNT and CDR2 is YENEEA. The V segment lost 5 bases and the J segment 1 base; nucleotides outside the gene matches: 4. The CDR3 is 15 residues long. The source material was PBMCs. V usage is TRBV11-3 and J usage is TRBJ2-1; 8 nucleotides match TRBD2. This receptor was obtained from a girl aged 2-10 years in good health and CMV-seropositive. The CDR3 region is CASSNRGGSYNEQFF. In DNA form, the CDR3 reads TGTGCCAGCAGCAATCGCGGGGGGTCCTACAATGAGCAGTTCTTC.